The 12 T cell receptor beta chains below were found in one sample sequenced in a study of Graves' ophthalmopathy and Graves' hyperthyroidism. RNA served as the template for amplifying TCR beta CDR3 regions. HTBI-primed RT-PCR formed the first round, and a multiplex PCR formed the second. One entry per CDR3 protein, called by TCRdb with MiXCR from the multiplex PCR reads. The sample shows about 1.2 million distinct CDR3 sequences, about 40% of them seen only once. Sequencing was done on a sample of peripheral blood or thyroid tissue (not recorded which). The receptor source for this set is an adult man with Graves' hyperthyroidism.

This clonotype came up many times. The CDR3 loop reads CASSATGLAGSGANVLTF. The CDR3 DNA reads as TGTGCCAGCAGCGCCACGGGACTAGCGGGAAGTGGGGCCAACGTCCTGACTTTC. The rearrangement uses TRBV9 and TRBJ2-6; 13 nucleotides agree with TRBD2. The germline V gene encodes CDR1 SGDLS and CDR2 YYNGEE. CDR3 length equals 18 residues. With 3 bases clipped from V and 3 bases from J, the junction kept 6 bases outside the gene matches.

This clonotype was found a few times. The V gene is TRBV7-9, the J gene TRBJ2-7; possible D gene TRBD2, 5 bases. The CDR3 covers 16 residues. CDR1 is SEHNR, CDR2 FQNEAQ, per germline (reference sequence). The germline V and J ends were trimmed by 5 bases and 3 bases, with 20 bases remaining between them. The CDR3 reads CASSHSSDSGSYEQYF. Written as DNA, the CDR3 is TGTGCCAGCAGCCACAGCTCGGACTCGGGGAGCTACGAGCAGTACTTC.

The chain combines TRBV2 with TRBJ1-2; 12 nucleotides align to TRBD1. The CDR3 consists of 15 residues. With V trimmed by 5 bases and J by 8 bases, 9 bases remained unmatched. Germline V CDR1 and CDR2: SNHLY, FYNNEI. This chain's CDR3 is CASSSPGQGAIGYTF. The CDR3 DNA reads TGTGCCAGCAGTTCCCCGGGACAGGGGGCGATCGGCTACACCTTC.

The rearrangement uses TRBV10-2 and TRBJ2-7; 12 positions match TRBD2. Germline V lookup: CDR1 WSHSY, CDR2 SAAADI. The CDR3 spans 16 residues. The V gene end was trimmed by 4 bases and the J gene end by 0 bases; junction bases not matched to a gene: 4. The CDR3 sequence is CASSAKTSGSSYEQYF. The CDR3 DNA reads TGCGCCAGCAGTGCCAAGACTAGCGGGAGCTCCTACGAGCAGTACTTC.

This clonotype was seen more than once but under ten times. The genes are TRBV10-2 and TRBJ2-7; D is possibly TRBD1 (6 bases). This CDR3 is built from 14 residues. From germline, CDR1 is WSHSY and CDR2 SAAADI. Trimming took off 3 bases at V and 5 bases at J, with 14 bases between the two ends. The CDR3 nucleotides read TGCGCCAGCAGTGACTCCAGGCAGGGGAACGAGCAGTACTTC. The encoded protein is CASSDSRQGNEQYF.

This clonotype showed up just a few times. The V and J genes are TRBV7-8 and TRBJ2-5; no definite D call. V lost 1 base, J lost 0 bases, and 18 bases lay in between. Germline loops: CDR1 SGHVS, CDR2 FQNEAQ. This CDR3 has 18 residues. The DNA for the CDR3 is TGTGCCAGCAGCTTAGGATGGGGTTCCCACCCGAACCAAGAGACCCAGTACTTC. It translates to CASSLGWGSHPNQETQYF.

V gene TRBV7-2 combines with J gene TRBJ2-7; 8 bases are shared with TRBD1. The CDR3 length is 15 residues. The junction had 6 bases not matched to a gene; V was cut back by 5 bases and J by 0 bases. The V gene's germline CDR1 is SGHTA and CDR2 FQGNSA. The CDR3 bases are TGTGCCAGCAGCCAAGAGGACAGGGCCTCCTACGAGCAGTACTTC. Amino acids: CASSQEDRASYEQYF.

This clonotype was seen ten or more times. The chain has TRBV7-2 and TRBJ2-7, with TRBD1 matching over 7 bases. CDR1 and CDR2 from the germline V gene are SGHTA and FQGNSA. J was trimmed by 0 bases and V by 7 bases; bases with no gene match: 3. This CDR3 has 13 amino acids. The CDR3 is CASTSGGSYEQYF. CDR3 nucleotide sequence: TGTGCCAGCACCTCAGGGGGCTCCTACGAGCAGTACTTC.

The chain links TRBV11-2 to TRBJ1-3; 9 bases match TRBD1. The CDR3 extends over 16 amino acids. Per the germline V gene, CDR1 is SGHAT and CDR2 is FQNNGV. V shed 4 bases, J shed 4 bases, and the junction held 8 bases outside the gene matches. The CDR3 protein is CASSSSTGGSGNTIYF. CDR3 coding DNA: TGTGCCAGCAGCTCCTCAACAGGGGGCTCAGGAAACACCATATATTTT. The full variable domain, with the rest looked up from reference TRBV11-2 and TRBJ1-3, is EAGVAQSPRYKIIEKRQSVAFWCNPISGHATLYWYQQILGQGPKLLIQFQNNGVVDDSQLPKDRFSAERLKGVDSTLKIQPAKLEDSAVYLCASSSSTGGSGNTIYFGEGSWLTVV.

Many counts were recorded for this clonotype. The genes are TRBV10-2 and TRBJ1-1; D may be TRBD1 (5 bases). The CDR3 totals 16 residues. Germline V lookup: CDR1 WSHSY, CDR2 SAAADI. Trimming cost V 0 bases and J 0 bases, with 11 bases left between them. Here the CDR3 reads CASSESQPGMNTEAFF. Written as DNA, the CDR3 is TGCGCCAGCAGTGAGTCGCAGCCAGGGATGAACACTGAAGCTTTCTTT.

The V and J genes are TRBV6-5 and TRBJ2-2; 7 bases line up with TRBD1. The CDR3 runs 15 residues. The V segment lost 2 bases and the J segment 2 bases; nucleotides outside the gene matches: 2. The germline gives CDR1 MNHEY, CDR2 SVGAGI. The CDR3, as DNA: TGTGCCAGCAGTTACGGGGACAGCAACACCGGGGAGCTGTTTTTT. This encodes CASSYGDSNTGELFF.

With respect to this clonotype: A much larger clone differs from this one at a single base, so this may be a read error. J is TRBJ2-7 and V is TRBV7-9, with D possibly being TRBD2 (6 bases). CDR1 is SEHNR and CDR2 is FQNEAQ in the germline V gene (reference sequence). The CDR3 covers 15 residues. This chain's CDR3 is CASSAGPISSSEQYF. CDR3 nucleotide sequence: TGTGCCAGCAGCGCGGGACCGATAAGCTCCTCCGAGCAGTACTTC.